The text below deals with one T cell receptor beta chain. What it recognizes is unknown. This sample was taken from a study of post-analysis software for immune sequencing data. Looking at the study overall: Several disease courses (relapsing-remitting, secondary progressive and progressive-relapsing) of multiple sclerosis were included.

Findings and limits, study-wide: Elevated frequency relative to controls characterized four or five TRBV segments in patients, TRBV5-6, TRBV5-1 and TRBV20-1 among them. Diversity measured as normalized Chao1 was significantly lower in multiple sclerosis patients than in controls.

The CDR3 sequence is 15 residues long. Germline-derived CDR1 and CDR2 are SGHTA and FQGTGA. Trimming removed 5 bases at V and 5 bases at J, with 18 bases between. Every TCR beta cDNA library bore unique molecular identifiers. T cells numbering about 0.9 to 10 million yielded cDNA molecules that totaled about 500,000. TCRdb redid the calling of the PCR reads with MiXCR, one entry per CDR3 protein. This table holds approximately 350,000 distinct CDR3 sequences, approximately 33% found once. Specimen: blood. The TCR was taken from a girl aged 5-17 years with multiple sclerosis. The rearrangement joins TRBV7-3 to TRBJ2-5; no clear D. CDR3 nucleotides: TGTGCCAGCAGCCGAAAGGGCGTTTTAGAGGAGACCCAGTACTTC. This gives the protein CASSRKGVLEETQYF. The variable domain in full, completed from reference TRBV7-3 and TRBJ2-5, reads GAGVSQTPSNKVTEKGKYVELRCDPISGHTALYWYRQSLGQGPEFLIYFQGTGAADDSGLPNDRFFAVRPEGSVSTLKIQRTERGDSAVYLCASSRKGVLEETQYFGPGTRLLVL.